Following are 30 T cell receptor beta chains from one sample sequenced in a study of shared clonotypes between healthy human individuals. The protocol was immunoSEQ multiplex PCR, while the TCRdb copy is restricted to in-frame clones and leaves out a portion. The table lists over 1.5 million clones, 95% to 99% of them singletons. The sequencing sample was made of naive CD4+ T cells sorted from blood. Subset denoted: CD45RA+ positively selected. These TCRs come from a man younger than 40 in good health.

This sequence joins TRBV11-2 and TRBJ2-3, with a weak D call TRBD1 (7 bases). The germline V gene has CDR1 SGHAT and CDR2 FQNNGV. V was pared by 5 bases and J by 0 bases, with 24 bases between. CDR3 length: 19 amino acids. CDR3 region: CASSGRSAGGLTSTDTQYF. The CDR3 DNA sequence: TGTGCCAGCAGCGGACGATCGGCAGGGGGGCTGACTAGCACAGATACGCAGTATTTT.

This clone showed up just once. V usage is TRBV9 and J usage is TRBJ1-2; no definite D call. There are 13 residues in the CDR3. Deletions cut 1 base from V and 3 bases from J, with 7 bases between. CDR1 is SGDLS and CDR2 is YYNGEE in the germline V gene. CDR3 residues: CASSVPPDYGYTF. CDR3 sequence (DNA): TGTGCCAGCAGCGTACCACCGGACTATGGCTACACCTTC.

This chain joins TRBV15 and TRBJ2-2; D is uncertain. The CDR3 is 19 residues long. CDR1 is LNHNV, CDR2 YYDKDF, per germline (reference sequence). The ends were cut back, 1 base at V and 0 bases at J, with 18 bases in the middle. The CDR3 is CATSRGRNTDNTNTGELFF. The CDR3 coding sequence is TGTGCCACCAGCAGAGGAAGGAACACAGACAATACGAACACCGGGGAGCTGTTTTTT. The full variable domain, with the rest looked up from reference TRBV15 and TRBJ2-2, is DAMVIQNPRYQVTQFGKPVTLSCSQTLNHNVMYWYQQKSSQAPKLLFHYYDKDFNNEADTPDNFQSRRPNTSFCFLDIRSPGLGDTAMYLCATSRGRNTDNTNTGELFFGEGSRLTVL.

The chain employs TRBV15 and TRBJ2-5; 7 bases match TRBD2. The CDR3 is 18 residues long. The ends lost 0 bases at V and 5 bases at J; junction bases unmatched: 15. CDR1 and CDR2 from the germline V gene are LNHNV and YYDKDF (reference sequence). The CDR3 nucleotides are TGTGCCACCAGCAGAGATGGTCGCGGGAGTCGTAATATGGAGACCCAGTACTTC. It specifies CATSRDGRGSRNMETQYF.

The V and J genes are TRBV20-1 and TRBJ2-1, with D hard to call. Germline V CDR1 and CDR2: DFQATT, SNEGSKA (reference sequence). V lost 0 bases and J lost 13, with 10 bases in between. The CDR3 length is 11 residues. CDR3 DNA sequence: TGCAGTGCTAGAGATCATAGCCGCCAGTTCTTC. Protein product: CSARDHSRQFF.

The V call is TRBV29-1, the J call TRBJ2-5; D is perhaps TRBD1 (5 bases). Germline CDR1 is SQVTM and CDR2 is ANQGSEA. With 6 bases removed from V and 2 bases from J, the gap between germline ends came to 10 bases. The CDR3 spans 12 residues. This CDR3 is CSVRQNQETQYF. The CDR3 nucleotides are TGCAGCGTCCGACAGAATCAAGAGACCCAGTACTTC.

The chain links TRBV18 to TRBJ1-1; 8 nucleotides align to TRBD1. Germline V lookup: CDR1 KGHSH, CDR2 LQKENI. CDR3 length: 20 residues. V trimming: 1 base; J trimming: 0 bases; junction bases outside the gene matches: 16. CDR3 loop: CASSPLRQGPSSPMNTEAFF. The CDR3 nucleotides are TGTGCCAGCTCACCACTTAGACAGGGGCCCTCTTCCCCCATGAACACTGAAGCTTTCTTT.

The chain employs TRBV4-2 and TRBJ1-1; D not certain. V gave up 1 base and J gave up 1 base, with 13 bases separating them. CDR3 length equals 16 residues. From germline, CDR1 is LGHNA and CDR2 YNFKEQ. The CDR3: CASSQVYPAGNTEAFF. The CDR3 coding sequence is TGTGCCAGCAGCCAAGTATATCCGGCAGGGAACACTGAAGCTTTCTTT.

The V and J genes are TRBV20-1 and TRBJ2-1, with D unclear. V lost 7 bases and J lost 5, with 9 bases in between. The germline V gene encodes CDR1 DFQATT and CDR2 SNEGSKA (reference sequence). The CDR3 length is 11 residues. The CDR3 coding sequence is TGCAGTGGCGGACGAAACAATGAGCAGTTCTTC. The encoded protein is CSGGRNNEQFF.

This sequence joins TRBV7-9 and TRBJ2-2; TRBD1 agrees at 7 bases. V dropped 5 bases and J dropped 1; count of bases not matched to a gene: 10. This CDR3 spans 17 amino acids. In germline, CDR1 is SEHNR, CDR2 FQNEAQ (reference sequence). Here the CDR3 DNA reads TGTGCCAGCAGCCCCCTCGCCGGGACAGAGAACACCGGGGAGCTGTTTTTT. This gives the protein CASSPLAGTENTGELFF. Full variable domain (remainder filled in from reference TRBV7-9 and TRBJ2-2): DTGVSQNPRHKITKRGQNVTFRCDPISEHNRLYWYRQTLGQGPEFLTYFQNEAQLEKSRLLSDRFSAERPKGSFSTLEIQRTEQGDSAMYLCASSPLAGTENTGELFFGEGSRLTVL.

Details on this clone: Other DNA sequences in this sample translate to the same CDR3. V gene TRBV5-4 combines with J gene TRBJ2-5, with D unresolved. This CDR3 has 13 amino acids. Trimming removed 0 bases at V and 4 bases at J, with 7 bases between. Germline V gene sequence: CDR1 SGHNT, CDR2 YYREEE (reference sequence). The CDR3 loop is CASSLAGGETQYF. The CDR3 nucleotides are TGTGCCAGCAGCTTGGCGGGTGGAGAGACCCAGTACTTC. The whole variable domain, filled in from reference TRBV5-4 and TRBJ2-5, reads ETGVTQSPTHLIKTRGQQVTLRCSSQSGHNTVSWYQQALGQGPQFIFQYYREEENGRGNFPPRFSGLQFPNYSSELNVNALELDDSALYLCASSLAGGETQYFGPGTRLLVL.

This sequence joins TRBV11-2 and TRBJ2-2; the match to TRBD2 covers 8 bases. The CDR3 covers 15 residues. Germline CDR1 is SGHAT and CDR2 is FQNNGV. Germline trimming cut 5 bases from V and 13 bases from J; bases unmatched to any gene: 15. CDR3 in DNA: TGTGCCAGCAGCCGCCCTACGGGAGGGCCACCCGCGCTGTTTTTT. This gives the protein CASSRPTGGPPALFF.

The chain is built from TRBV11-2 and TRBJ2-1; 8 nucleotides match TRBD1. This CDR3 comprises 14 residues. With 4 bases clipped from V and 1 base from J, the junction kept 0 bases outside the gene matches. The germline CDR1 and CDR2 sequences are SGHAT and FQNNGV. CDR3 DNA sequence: TGTGCCAGCAGCTGGACAGGGTCCTACAATGAGCAGTTCTTC. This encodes CASSWTGSYNEQFF.

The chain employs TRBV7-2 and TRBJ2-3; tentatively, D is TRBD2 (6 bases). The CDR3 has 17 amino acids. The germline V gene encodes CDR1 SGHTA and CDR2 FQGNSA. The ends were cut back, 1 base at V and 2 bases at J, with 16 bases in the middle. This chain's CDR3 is CASSLGGSSANTDTQYF. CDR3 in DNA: TGTGCCAGCAGCTTAGGAGGTTCTAGCGCGAACACAGATACGCAGTATTTT.

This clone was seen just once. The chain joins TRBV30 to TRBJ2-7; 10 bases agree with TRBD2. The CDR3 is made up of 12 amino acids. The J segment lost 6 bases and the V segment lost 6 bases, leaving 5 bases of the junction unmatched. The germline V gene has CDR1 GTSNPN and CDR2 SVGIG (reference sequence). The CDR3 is CACQSGRAEQYF. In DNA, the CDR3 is TGTGCCTGTCAAAGCGGGAGGGCCGAGCAGTACTTC.

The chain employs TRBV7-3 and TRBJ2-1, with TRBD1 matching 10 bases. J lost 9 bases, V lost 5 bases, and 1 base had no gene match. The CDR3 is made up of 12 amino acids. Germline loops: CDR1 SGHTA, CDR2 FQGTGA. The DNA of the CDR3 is TGTGCCAGCAGCCGGACAGGGGGTGAGCAGTTCTTC. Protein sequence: CASSRTGGEQFF. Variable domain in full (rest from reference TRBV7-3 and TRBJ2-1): GAGVSQTPSNKVTEKGKYVELRCDPISGHTALYWYRQSLGQGPEFLIYFQGTGAADDSGLPNDRFFAVRPEGSVSTLKIQRTERGDSAVYLCASSRTGGEQFFGPGTRLTVL.

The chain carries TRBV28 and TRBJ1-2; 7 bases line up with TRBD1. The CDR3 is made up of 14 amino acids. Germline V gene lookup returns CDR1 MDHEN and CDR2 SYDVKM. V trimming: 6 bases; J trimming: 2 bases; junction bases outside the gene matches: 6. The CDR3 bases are TGTGCCAGCAGAGTACCGGGACAGAACTATGGCTACACCTTC. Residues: CASRVPGQNYGYTF.

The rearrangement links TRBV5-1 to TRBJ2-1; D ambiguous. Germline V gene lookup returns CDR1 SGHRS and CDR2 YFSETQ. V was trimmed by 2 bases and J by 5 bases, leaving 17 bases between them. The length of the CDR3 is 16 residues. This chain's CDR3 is CASSFVAPTTNNEQFF. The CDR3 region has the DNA TGCGCCAGCAGCTTTGTTGCCCCTACCACTAACAATGAGCAGTTCTTC.

The CDR3 loop reads CASSPPRGFSYEQYF. CDR3 in DNA: TGTGCCAGCAGCCCACCTCGGGGGTTTTCCTACGAGCAGTACTTC. The chain is built from TRBV28 and TRBJ2-7; D may be TRBD2 (6 bases). Germline V gene lookup returns CDR1 MDHEN and CDR2 SYDVKM. Trimming pared 6 bases from V and 1 base from J, leaving 16 bases between. The CDR3 totals 15 residues.

CDR3 in amino acids: CASSSLSGNSFYEQYF. The CDR3 bases are TGTGCCAGCAGTTCCCTAAGCGGGAACAGTTTCTACGAGCAGTACTTC. The chain joins TRBV27 to TRBJ2-7; TRBD2 agrees at 7 bases. The CDR3 length is 16 residues. In germline, CDR1 is MNHEY, CDR2 SMNVEV (reference sequence). V was clipped by 4 bases and J by 3 bases; unmatched bases: 12.

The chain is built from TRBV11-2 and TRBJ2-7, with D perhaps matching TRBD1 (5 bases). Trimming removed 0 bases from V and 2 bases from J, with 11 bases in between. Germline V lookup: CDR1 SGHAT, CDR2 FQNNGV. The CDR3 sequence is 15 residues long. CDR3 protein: CASSLDRTPTYEQYF. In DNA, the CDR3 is TGTGCCAGCAGCTTAGACCGGACACCTACCTACGAGCAGTACTTC.

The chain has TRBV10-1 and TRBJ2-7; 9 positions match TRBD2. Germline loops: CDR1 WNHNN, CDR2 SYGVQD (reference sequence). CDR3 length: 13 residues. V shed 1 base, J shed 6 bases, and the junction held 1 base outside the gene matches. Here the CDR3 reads CASSELAGAEQYF. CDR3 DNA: TGCGCCAGCAGTGAGTTAGCGGGAGCCGAGCAGTACTTC.

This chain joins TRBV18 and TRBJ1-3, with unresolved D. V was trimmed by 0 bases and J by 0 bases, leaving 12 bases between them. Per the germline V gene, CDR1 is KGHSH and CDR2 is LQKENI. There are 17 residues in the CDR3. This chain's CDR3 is CASSPPGAKFSGNTIYF. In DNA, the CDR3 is TGTGCCAGCTCACCACCCGGCGCTAAATTCTCTGGAAACACCATATATTTT.

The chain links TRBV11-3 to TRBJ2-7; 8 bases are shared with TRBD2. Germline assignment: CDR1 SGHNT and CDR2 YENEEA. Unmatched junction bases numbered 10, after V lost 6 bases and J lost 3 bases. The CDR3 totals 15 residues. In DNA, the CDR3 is TGTGCCAGCAGTTTAAAGCGGGAGAGAGACTACGAGCAGTACTTC. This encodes CASSLKRERDYEQYF. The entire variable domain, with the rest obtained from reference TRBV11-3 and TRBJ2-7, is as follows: EAGVVQSPRYKIIEKKQPVAFWCNPISGHNTLYWYLQNLGQGPELLIRYENEEAVDDSQLPKDRFSAERLKGVDSTLKIQPAELGDSAVYLCASSLKRERDYEQYFGPGTRLTVT.

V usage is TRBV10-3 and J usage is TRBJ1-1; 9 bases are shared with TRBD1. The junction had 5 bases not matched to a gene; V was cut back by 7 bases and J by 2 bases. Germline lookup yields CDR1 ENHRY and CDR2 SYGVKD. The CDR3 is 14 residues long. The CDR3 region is CAIKGDRDNTEAFF. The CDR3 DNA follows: TGTGCCATCAAGGGGGACAGGGATAACACTGAAGCTTTCTTT.

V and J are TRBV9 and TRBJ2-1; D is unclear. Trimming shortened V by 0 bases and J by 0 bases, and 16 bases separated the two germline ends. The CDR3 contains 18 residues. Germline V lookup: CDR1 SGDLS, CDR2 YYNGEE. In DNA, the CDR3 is TGTGCCAGCAGCGTAGAAGGTGGTGGAGCCAGCTCCTACAATGAGCAGTTCTTC. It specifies CASSVEGGGASSYNEQFF.

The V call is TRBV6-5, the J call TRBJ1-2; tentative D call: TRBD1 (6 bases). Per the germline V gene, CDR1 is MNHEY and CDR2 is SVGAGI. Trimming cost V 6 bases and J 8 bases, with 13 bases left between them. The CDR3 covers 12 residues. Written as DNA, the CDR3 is TGTGCCAGCAGCTTTGGGGGCATGGGCTACACCTTC. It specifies CASSFGGMGYTF.

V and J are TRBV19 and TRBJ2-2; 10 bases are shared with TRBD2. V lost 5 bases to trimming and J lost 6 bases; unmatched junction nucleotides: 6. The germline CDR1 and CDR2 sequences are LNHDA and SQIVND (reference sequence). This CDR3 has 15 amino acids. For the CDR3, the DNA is TGTGCCAGTAGTTTAGCGGGAGGAGGGTCCGGGGAGCTGTTTTTT. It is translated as CASSLAGGGSGELFF.

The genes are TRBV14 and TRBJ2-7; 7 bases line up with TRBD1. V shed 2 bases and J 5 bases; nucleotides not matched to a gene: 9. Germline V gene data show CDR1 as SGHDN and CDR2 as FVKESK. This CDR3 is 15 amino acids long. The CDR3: CASSQIRQGPNEQYF. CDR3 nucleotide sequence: TGTGCCAGCAGCCAAATCCGACAGGGTCCAAACGAGCAGTACTTC.

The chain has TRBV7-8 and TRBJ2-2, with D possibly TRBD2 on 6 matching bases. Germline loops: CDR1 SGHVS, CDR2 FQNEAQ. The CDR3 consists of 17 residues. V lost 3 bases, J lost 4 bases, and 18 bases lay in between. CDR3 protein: CASSFWRGRVGTGELFF. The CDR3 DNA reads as TGTGCCAGCAGCTTCTGGCGGGGCAGGGTTGGCACCGGGGAGCTGTTTTTT. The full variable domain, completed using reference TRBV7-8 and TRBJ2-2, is GAGVSQSPRYKVAKRGQDVALRCDPISGHVSLFWYQQALGQGPEFLTYFQNEAQLDKSGLPSDRFFAERPEGSVSTLKIQRTQQEDSAVYLCASSFWRGRVGTGELFFGEGSRLTVL.